This TCR beta chain came from a study of blood T cells in healthy people across ages. Combining a sample-barcoded 5' primer with a J-beta primer mix, a second PCR ran for 7 to 11 cycles. TCRdb itself ran the 5' RACE reads through MiXCR, one entry per CDR3 protein. This sample yields some 1.8 million distinct CDR3 sequences, of which roughly two fifths are seen a single time; about 21% belongs to the top ten. The CDR3 runs 15 residues. V was pared by 2 bases and J by 12 bases, with 19 bases between. The rearrangement joins TRBV12-3 or TRBV12-4 to TRBJ1-4, with D possibly being TRBD1 (5 bases). This clonotype originated in a human donor in good health. The specimen sequenced was blood. As DNA, the CDR3 is TGTGCCAGCAGTTTAAAGTCAGGGAGGTTTGGGGAACTGTTTTTT. Protein sequence: CASSLKSGRFGELFF.